The entry below describes one T cell receptor beta chain. What it recognizes is unknown. The source of the sample is a study of molecular identifiers for immune sequencing clone quantification. The sorting of naive CD8 T cells used the CD8+CD4-CCR7+CD45RA+ phenotype. General study points: Underestimated sizes of highly expanded clones could result from identical TCR molecules that share a barcode. Over 97% of CMV-specific effector molecules, but under 1% of naive ones, were in clones above 20 copies.

The CDR3 spans 17 residues. The V segment lost 1 base and the J segment 4 bases; nucleotides outside the gene matches: 8. Germline-derived CDR1 and CDR2 are SGHTA and FQGNSA. A single record per CDR3 protein comes from TCRdb applying MiXCR to the PCR reads. The sample has about half a million distinct CDR3 sequences, about 25% seen once; the top ten hold about 0.75%. The TCR originated in a human donor in good health. Some libraries in this study had Jurkat cell RNA spiked in. Sequenced: naive CD8+ T cells from blood, with Jurkat cell RNA spiked in. The subset is: FACS-sorted CD8+CD4-CCR7+CD45RA+ naive T cells. This rearrangement joins TRBV7-2 to TRBJ1-3, with TRBD1 matching 9 bases. DNA of the CDR3: TGTGCCAGCAGCTTAGTTTCGGGACAGGGCCTGGGAAACACCATATATTTT. As protein: CASSLVSGQGLGNTIYF.